The 25 T cell receptor beta chains in this list originate from one sample, sequenced in a study of blood T cell repertoires in COVID-19 (dated by TCRdb to the early 2020s). Libraries were prepared through the immunoSEQ multiplex PCR assay. TCRdb carries this immuneACCESS record with in-frame sequences only. Its versions omit some clonotypes, under half of them owing to an unresolved V gene in the studies checked, with the rest unexplained. Across this sample there are just under 150,000 clones, with about 88% seen only once. The ten top clones hold 2% to 3% of the sample. Sequenced: peripheral blood. The receptors were gathered from a human donor with acute or convalescent COVID-19. The donor label of this sample is uncertain.

This clone occurred once. The chain uses TRBV6-6 and TRBJ2-5; no definite D call. The CDR3 loop spans 13 amino acids. Germline CDR1 MNHNY, CDR2 SVGAGI (reference sequence). Trimming left V 0 bases short and J 5 bases short, with 7 bases between. The CDR3 coding sequence is TGTGCCAGCAGTTACTCTTGGGCGGAGACCCAGTACTTC. It is translated as CASSYSWAETQYF.

V is TRBV5-1 and J is TRBJ1-5; the match to TRBD1 covers 9 bases. CDR1 is SGHRS and CDR2 is YFSETQ in the germline V gene. The J segment lost 2 bases and the V segment lost 5 bases, leaving 2 bases of the junction unmatched. The CDR3 totals 14 residues. The CDR3 is CASSTGGRNQPQHF. CDR3 sequence (DNA): TGCGCCAGCAGTACAGGGGGCCGCAATCAGCCCCAGCATTTT. The full variable domain, with the rest looked up from reference TRBV5-1 and TRBJ1-5, is KAGVTQTPRYLIKTRGQQVTLSCSPISGHRSVSWYQQTPGQGLQFLFEYFSETQRNKGNFPGRFSGRQFSNSRSEMNVSTLELGDSALYLCASSTGGRNQPQHFGDGTRLSIL.

The chain combines TRBV3-1 (or the pseudogene TRBV3-2) with TRBJ2-5; 7 positions match TRBD1. Germline CDR1 and CDR2: LGHDT and YNNKEL (reference sequence). J was trimmed by 5 bases and V by 3 bases; bases with no gene match: 9. The CDR3 sequence is 15 residues long. The CDR3 reads CASSHNRGGEETQYF. CDR3 nucleotides: TGTGCCAGCAGCCATAACAGGGGTGGAGAGGAGACCCAGTACTTC.

The V call is TRBV5-4, the J call TRBJ1-6, with 10 bases matching TRBD1. Trimming removed 3 bases from V and 10 bases from J; junction bases left unmatched: 7. Germline CDR1 is SGHNT and CDR2 is YYREEE (reference sequence). The CDR3 is 15 amino acids. The CDR3 protein is CASSWDRGVRSPLHF. In DNA form, the CDR3 reads TGTGCCAGCAGCTGGGACAGGGGCGTTAGGTCACCCCTCCACTTT. Combining the CDR3 with reference TRBV5-4 and TRBJ1-6 gives the whole variable domain ETGVTQSPTHLIKTRGQQVTLRCSSQSGHNTVSWYQQALGQGPQFIFQYYREEENGRGNFPPRFSGLQFPNYSSELNVNALELDDSALYLCASSWDRGVRSPLHFGNGTRLTVT.

The chain joins TRBV28 to TRBJ2-3; the D gene is possibly TRBD2 (6 bases). V dropped 10 bases and J dropped 3 bases, with 17 bases sitting between them. This CDR3 region has 14 residues. Germline lookup yields CDR1 MDHEN and CDR2 SYDVKM. CDR3 bases: TGTGCCACCCTAGGGTGGGAGGCGACAGATACGCAGTATTTT. It translates to CATLGWEATDTQYF.

Written as DNA, the CDR3 is TGTGCCAGCAGTTCTTGGGGGACAGGGAATGGTAGAGATCAGCCCCAGCATTTT. As protein: CASSSWGTGNGRDQPQHF. V and J are TRBV27 and TRBJ1-5; 9 nucleotides match TRBD1. The CDR3 has 18 residues. V trimming: 4 bases; J trimming: 5 bases; junction bases outside the gene matches: 15. Germline values: CDR1 MNHEY, CDR2 SMNVEV (reference sequence).

CDR3 nucleotides: TGTGCCAGCAGCCAAGCCTCCGGACAGGCTTATACCGAGCAGTACTTC. It codes for CASSQASGQAYTEQYF. This chain connects TRBV4-2 to TRBJ2-7, with 7 bases matching TRBD1. The CDR3 has 16 residues. The V and J ends lost 1 base and 6 bases, in that order; junction bases with no gene match: 12. Germline V CDR1 and CDR2: LGHNA, YNFKEQ.

The rearrangement joins TRBV30 to TRBJ2-1; 9 bases line up with TRBD1. With 3 bases clipped from V and 1 base from J, the junction kept 7 bases outside the gene matches. Germline V gene sequence: CDR1 GTSNPN, CDR2 SVGIG (reference sequence). The CDR3 runs 16 residues. The chain's CDR3 is CAWSRQGTGSYNEQFF. CDR3 DNA: TGTGCCTGGAGCCGACAGGGGACAGGGTCCTACAATGAGCAGTTCTTC.

V and J are TRBV11-3 and TRBJ1-3; possible D gene TRBD1, 5 bases. The CDR3 is 14 amino acids. Germline V gives CDR1 SGHNT, CDR2 YENEEA. Trimming left V 5 bases short and J 0 bases short, with 8 bases between. This CDR3 reads CASSPGVSGNTIYF. The DNA for the CDR3 is TGTGCCAGCAGCCCGGGGGTCTCTGGAAACACCATATATTTT.

V is TRBV7-2 and J is TRBJ2-3; 11 bases match TRBD2. CDR3 length: 14 amino acids. The V and J ends lost 6 bases and 5 bases, in that order; junction bases with no gene match: 4. The germline V gene has CDR1 SGHTA and CDR2 FQGNSA. The CDR3 nucleotides read TGTGCCAGCAGGCGTGGGACTAGCGGAGATACGCAGTATTTT. Encoded protein: CASRRGTSGDTQYF.

The CDR3 nucleotides are TGTGCCAGCAGTTCGCACAACTCCTACGAGCAGTACGTC. Protein: CASSSHNSYEQYV. The chain recombines TRBV27 with TRBJ2-7; D unclear. The CDR3 spans 13 residues. Trimming pared 4 bases from V and 0 bases from J, leaving 7 bases between. From germline, CDR1 is MNHEY and CDR2 SMNVEV (reference sequence).

The V call is TRBV2, the J call TRBJ2-7; 9 nucleotides align to TRBD2. J gave up 1 base and V 7 bases, and 8 bases lay outside the gene matches. Looked up from germline, CDR1 is SNHLY and CDR2 is FYNNEI. The CDR3 length is 15 residues. This CDR3 is CASTLTSGHSYEQYV. The CDR3 nucleotides read TGTGCCAGCACGCTGACTAGCGGACATTCCTACGAGCAGTACGTC.

Concerning this clone itself: In the same sample, other DNA sequences code for this CDR3. This chain joins TRBV7-9 and TRBJ1-1; D is unclear. This CDR3 has 15 residues. Trimming removed 1 base from V and 0 bases from J, with 9 bases in between. Germline V lookup: CDR1 SEHNR, CDR2 FQNEAQ (reference sequence). CDR3 protein: CASSLGGYMNTEAFF. The CDR3 nucleotides are TGTGCCAGCAGCTTAGGAGGTTATATGAACACTGAAGCTTTCTTT.

The chain carries TRBV4-3 and TRBJ1-1, with D unclear. CDR1 is LGHNA, CDR2 YSLEER, per germline. Trimming took off 0 bases at V and 10 bases at J, with 21 bases between the two ends. There are 16 residues in the CDR3. DNA of the CDR3: TGCGCCAGCAGCCAAGATCTAGGACTTAGTCCGAGGGCAGCTTTCTTT. Translation: CASSQDLGLSPRAAFF.

The chain has TRBV29-1 and TRBJ1-2, with D perhaps TRBD1 (5 bases). Trimming stripped 2 bases from V and 3 bases from J, with 10 bases between. The CDR3 runs 13 residues. Germline V gene sequence: CDR1 SQVTM, CDR2 ANQGSEA. The CDR3 nucleotides are TGCAGCGTTGAATCCGGCAGGGACTATGGCTACACCTTC. Its translation: CSVESGRDYGYTF.

This clone was observed once. This chain links TRBV5-4 with TRBJ2-2, with 14 bases lining up with TRBD2. The germline V gene encodes CDR1 SGHNT and CDR2 YYREEE (reference sequence). This CDR3 comprises 18 residues. The V segment lost 4 bases and the J segment 5 bases; nucleotides outside the gene matches: 10. The CDR3 DNA reads TGTGCCAGCAGCCCGGGACTAGCGGGGGTTAGGACTACCGGGGAGCTGTTTTTT. Protein: CASSPGLAGVRTTGELFF.

The rearrangement links TRBV7-2 to TRBJ1-2; no firm D call. CDR1 and CDR2 from the germline V gene are SGHTA and FQGNSA. The CDR3 loop spans 13 amino acids. The V and J ends lost 3 bases and 7 bases respectively, with 12 bases between them. The CDR3 DNA reads as TGTGCCAGCAGCTTCTCCCACCTCGGTGGCTACACCTTC. Its translation: CASSFSHLGGYTF. Full variable domain (missing parts from reference TRBV7-2 and TRBJ1-2): GAGVSQSPSNKVTEKGKDVELRCDPISGHTALYWYRQSLGQGLEFLIYFQGNSAPDKSGLPSDRFSAERTGGSVSTLTIQRTQQEDSAVYLCASSFSHLGGYTFGSGTRLTVV.

This sequence joins TRBV19 and TRBJ2-1, with 9 bases identical to TRBD1. The CDR3 consists of 14 residues. Germline lookup yields CDR1 LNHDA and CDR2 SQIVND (reference sequence). V dropped 5 bases and J dropped 5; count of bases not matched to a gene: 4. CDR3 nucleotides: TGTGCCAGTAGTTTCTGGACAGGGGACAATGAGCAGTTCTTC. Translation: CASSFWTGDNEQFF.

CDR3 coding DNA: TGTGCCAGCACCTCTAGGGGGGGTCGGGGCGAGCAGTTCTTC. It encodes CASTSRGGRGEQFF. This sequence joins TRBV27 and TRBJ2-1, with D possibly TRBD2 on 7 matching bases. V lost 7 bases and J lost 10, with 20 bases in between. The CDR3 loop spans 14 amino acids. Looked up from germline, CDR1 is MNHEY and CDR2 is SMNVEV (reference sequence).

The rearrangement links TRBV21-1 to TRBJ2-7; the table's TRBD1 call for D was not verified on the DNA. TRBV21-1 is shown as a pseudogene. The CDR3 has 17 residues. The CDR3 nucleotides are TGTGCCAGCAGCGTACGGGATAACGGACAGGAGGAATACGAGCAGTACGTC. Protein product: CASSVRDNGQEEYEQYV.

The CDR3 reads CASARGVELFF. CDR3 coding DNA: TGTGCCAGTGCAAGAGGCGTGGAGCTGTTTTTT. This chain joins TRBV19 and TRBJ2-2; D is undetermined. Germline CDR1 LNHDA, CDR2 SQIVND (reference sequence). The V end was cut by 8 bases, the J end by 10 bases, with 11 bases between. This CDR3 has 11 amino acids.

This chain links TRBV20-1 with TRBJ1-1, with D maybe TRBD1 (5 bases). The CDR3 sequence is 12 residues long. Trimming pared 3 bases from V and 8 bases from J, leaving 13 bases between. Germline values: CDR1 DFQATT, CDR2 SNEGSKA (reference sequence). The DNA of the CDR3 is TGCAGTGCTAGTTTCCGGAGGGGAGAAGCTTTCTTT. It codes for CSASFRRGEAFF.

There are a few counts of this clone. The chain employs TRBV7-9 and TRBJ2-7; D remains unclear. Germline CDR1 and CDR2: SEHNR and FQNEAQ (reference sequence). The CDR3 covers 17 residues. The V end lost 4 bases, the J end lost 5 bases, and 24 bases lay between the germline ends. In DNA form, the CDR3 reads TGTGCCAGCAGCTCGGTCTTGGTCGGGTATGGCTGGCACGAGCAGTACTTC. Residues: CASSSVLVGYGWHEQYF.

There are a few counts of this clone. The rearrangement links TRBV9 to TRBJ2-2; D gene ambiguous. V was trimmed by 0 bases and J by 8 bases, leaving 17 bases between them. Looked up from germline, CDR1 is SGDLS and CDR2 is YYNGEE. The CDR3 totals 16 residues. This CDR3 is CASSVERLPERGELFF. CDR3 DNA sequence: TGTGCCAGCAGCGTAGAGCGTCTACCCGAAAGGGGGGAGCTGTTTTTT.

The chain joins TRBV2 to TRBJ2-7; TRBD1 matches at 7 bases. Germline V CDR1 and CDR2: SNHLY, FYNNEI. The CDR3 is made up of 13 amino acids. V gave up 7 bases and J gave up 2 bases; unmatched junction bases: 5. The CDR3 protein is CASTRQGPYEQYF. The CDR3 DNA sequence: TGTGCCAGCACGAGACAGGGCCCCTACGAGCAGTACTTC. Full variable domain (rest looked up from reference TRBV2 and TRBJ2-7): EPEVTQTPSHQVTQMGQEVILRCVPISNHLYFYWYRQILGQKVEFLVSFYNNEISEKSEIFDDQFSVERPDGSNFTLKIRSTKLEDSAMYFCASTRQGPYEQYFGPGTRLTVT.